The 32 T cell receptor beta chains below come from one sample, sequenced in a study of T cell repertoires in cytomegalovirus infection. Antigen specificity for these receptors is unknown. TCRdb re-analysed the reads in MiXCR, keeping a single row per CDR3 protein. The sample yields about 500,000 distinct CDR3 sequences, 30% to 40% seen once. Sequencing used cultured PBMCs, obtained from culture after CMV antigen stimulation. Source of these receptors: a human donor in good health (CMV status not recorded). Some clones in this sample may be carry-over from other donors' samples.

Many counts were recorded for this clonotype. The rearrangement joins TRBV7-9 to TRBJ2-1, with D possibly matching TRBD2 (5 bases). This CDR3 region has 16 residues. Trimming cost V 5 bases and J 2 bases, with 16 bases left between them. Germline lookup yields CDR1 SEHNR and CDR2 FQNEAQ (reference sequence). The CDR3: CASSPLGVGPYNEQFF. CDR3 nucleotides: TGTGCCAGCAGCCCCCTGGGAGTAGGCCCCTACAATGAGCAGTTCTTC.

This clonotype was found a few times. In DNA, the CDR3 is TGTGCCAGCAGCTATGCTAGCGGGAGTATTGGGAATGAGCAGTTCTTC. Translating gives CASSYASGSIGNEQFF. The chain links TRBV7-8 to TRBJ2-1, with 10 nucleotides matching TRBD2. V trimming: 4 bases; J trimming: 7 bases; junction bases outside the gene matches: 10. The CDR3 is made up of 16 amino acids. Germline V gene sequence: CDR1 SGHVS, CDR2 FQNEAQ.

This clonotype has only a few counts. CDR3 nucleotides: TGTGCCAGCAGCTACGAGGGGGCAGAGACCCAGTACTTC. This sequence encodes CASSYEGAETQYF. The genes are TRBV7-2 and TRBJ2-5; 7 nucleotides agree with TRBD1. The CDR3 has 13 residues. V lost 4 bases to trimming and J lost 4 bases; unmatched junction nucleotides: 3. CDR1 SGHTA and CDR2 FQGNSA come from the germline V gene.

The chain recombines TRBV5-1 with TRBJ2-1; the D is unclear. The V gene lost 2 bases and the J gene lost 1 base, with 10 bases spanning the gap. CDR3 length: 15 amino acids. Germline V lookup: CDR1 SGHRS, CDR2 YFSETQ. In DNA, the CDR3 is TGCGCCAGCAGCTTAGTGGGTCTTTCCTACAATGAGCAGTTCTTC. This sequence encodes CASSLVGLSYNEQFF.

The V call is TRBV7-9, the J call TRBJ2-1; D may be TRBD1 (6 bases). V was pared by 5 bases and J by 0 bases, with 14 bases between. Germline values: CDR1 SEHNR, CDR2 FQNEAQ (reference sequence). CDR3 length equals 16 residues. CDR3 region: CASSLGTGSSYNEQFF. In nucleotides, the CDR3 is TGTGCCAGCAGCCTCGGAACAGGGAGCTCCTACAATGAGCAGTTCTTC.

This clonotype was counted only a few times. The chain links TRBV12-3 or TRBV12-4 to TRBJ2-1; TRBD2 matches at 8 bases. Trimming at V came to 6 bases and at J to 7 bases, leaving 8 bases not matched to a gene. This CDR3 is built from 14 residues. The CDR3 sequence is CASSSRTSRNEQFF. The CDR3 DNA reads TGTGCCAGCAGCAGCAGGACTAGCCGGAATGAGCAGTTCTTC.

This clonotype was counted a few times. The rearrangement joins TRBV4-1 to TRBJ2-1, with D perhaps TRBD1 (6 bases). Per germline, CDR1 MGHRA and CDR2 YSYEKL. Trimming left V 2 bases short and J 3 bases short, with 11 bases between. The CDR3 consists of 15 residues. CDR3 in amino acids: CASSQSGGDYNEQFF. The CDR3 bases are TGCGCCAGCAGCCAATCTGGGGGCGACTACAATGAGCAGTTCTTC.

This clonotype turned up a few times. Here the CDR3 reads CASSLLRAQGNQPQHF. The CDR3 DNA sequence: TGTGCCAGCAGTTTACTACGGGCGCAGGGCAATCAGCCCCAGCATTTT. The genes are TRBV12-3 or TRBV12-4 and TRBJ1-5, with D uncertain. Trimming left V 2 bases short and J 2 bases short, with 13 bases between. CDR3 length: 16 residues.

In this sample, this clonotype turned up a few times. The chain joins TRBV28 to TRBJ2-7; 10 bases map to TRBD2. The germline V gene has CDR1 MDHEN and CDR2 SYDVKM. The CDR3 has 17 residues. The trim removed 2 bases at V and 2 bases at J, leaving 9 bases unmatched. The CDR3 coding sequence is TGTGCCAGCAGTTTAGATCCGTTTAGCGGGAGGACCTACGAGCAGTACTTC. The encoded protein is CASSLDPFSGRTYEQYF.

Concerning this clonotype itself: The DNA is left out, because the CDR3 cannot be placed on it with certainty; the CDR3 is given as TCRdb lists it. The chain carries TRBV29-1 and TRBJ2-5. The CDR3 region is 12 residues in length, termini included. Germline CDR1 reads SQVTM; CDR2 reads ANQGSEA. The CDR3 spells CSVKGFLETQYF.

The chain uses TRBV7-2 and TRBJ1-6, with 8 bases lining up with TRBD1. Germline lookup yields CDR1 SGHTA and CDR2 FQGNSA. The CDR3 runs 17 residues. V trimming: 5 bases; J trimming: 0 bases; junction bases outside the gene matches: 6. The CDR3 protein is CASSRPGQVSYNSPLHF. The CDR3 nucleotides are TGTGCCAGCAGCCGACCGGGACAGGTCTCCTATAATTCACCCCTCCACTTT.

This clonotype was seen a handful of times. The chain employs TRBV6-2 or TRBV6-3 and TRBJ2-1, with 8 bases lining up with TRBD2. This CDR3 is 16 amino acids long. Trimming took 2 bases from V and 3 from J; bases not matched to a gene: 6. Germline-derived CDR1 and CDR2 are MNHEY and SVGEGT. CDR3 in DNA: TGTGCCAGCAGTTACATTAGCGGGAACTTCTACAATGAGCAGTTCTTC. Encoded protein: CASSYISGNFYNEQFF.

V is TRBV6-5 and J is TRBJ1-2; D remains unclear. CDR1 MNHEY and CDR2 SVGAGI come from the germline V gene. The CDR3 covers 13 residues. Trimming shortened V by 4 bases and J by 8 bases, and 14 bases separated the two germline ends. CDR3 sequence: CASSLTQRWGYTF. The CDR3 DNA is TGTGCCAGCAGTTTAACACAGCGGTGGGGCTACACCTTC.

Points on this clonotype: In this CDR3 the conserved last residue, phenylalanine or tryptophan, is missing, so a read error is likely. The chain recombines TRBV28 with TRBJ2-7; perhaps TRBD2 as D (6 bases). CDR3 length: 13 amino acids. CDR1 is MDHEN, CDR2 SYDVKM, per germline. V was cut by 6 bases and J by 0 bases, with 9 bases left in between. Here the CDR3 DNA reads TGTGCCAGCAGCGGGGACTTCTCCTACGAGCAGTACTTA. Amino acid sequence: CASSGDFSYEQYL.

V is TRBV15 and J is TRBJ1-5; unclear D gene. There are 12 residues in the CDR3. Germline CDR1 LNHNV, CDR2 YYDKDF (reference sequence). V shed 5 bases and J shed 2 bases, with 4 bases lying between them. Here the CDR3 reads CATSVRNQPQHF. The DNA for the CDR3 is TGTGCCACCAGCGTCCGCAATCAGCCCCAGCATTTT.

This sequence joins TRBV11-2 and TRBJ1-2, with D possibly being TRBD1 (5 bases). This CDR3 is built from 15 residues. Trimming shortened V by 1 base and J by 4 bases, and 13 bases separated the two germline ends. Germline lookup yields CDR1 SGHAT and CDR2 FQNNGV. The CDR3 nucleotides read TGTGCCAGCAGCTTAGGTCAGCAAGGGGCCTATGGCTACACCTTC. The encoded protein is CASSLGQQGAYGYTF. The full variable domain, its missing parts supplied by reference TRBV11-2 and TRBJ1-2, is EAGVAQSPRYKIIEKRQSVAFWCNPISGHATLYWYQQILGQGPKLLIQFQNNGVVDDSQLPKDRFSAERLKGVDSTLKIQPAKLEDSAVYLCASSLGQQGAYGYTFGSGTRLTVV.

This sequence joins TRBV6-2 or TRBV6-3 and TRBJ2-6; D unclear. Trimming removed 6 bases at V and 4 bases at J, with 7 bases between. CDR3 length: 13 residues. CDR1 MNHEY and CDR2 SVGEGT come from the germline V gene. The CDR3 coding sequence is TGTGCCAGCAGATCGACGGGGGCCAACGTCCTGACTTTC. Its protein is CASRSTGANVLTF.

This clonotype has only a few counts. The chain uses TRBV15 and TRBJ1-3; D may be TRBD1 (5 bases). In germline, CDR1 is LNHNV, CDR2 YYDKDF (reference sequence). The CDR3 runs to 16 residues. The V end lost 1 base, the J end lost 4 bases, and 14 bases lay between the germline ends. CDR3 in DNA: TGTGCCACCAGCAGAGGCCAGGGACTAAAAGGAAACACCATATATTTT. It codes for CATSRGQGLKGNTIYF.

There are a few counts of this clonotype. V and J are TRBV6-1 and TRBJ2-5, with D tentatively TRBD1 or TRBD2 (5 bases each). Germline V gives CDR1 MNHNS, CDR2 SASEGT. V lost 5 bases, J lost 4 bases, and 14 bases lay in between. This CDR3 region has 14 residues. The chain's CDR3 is CASSLNRGPETQYF. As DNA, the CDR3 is TGTGCCAGCAGTTTAAACCGGGGCCCAGAGACCCAGTACTTC.

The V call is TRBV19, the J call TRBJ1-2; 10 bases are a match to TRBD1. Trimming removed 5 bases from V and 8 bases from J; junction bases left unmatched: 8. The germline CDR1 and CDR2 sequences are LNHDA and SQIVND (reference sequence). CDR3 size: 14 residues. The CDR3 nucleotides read TGTGCCAGTAGTGCCGACAGGGGGCTGCGGGGCTACACCTTC. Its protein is CASSADRGLRGYTF.

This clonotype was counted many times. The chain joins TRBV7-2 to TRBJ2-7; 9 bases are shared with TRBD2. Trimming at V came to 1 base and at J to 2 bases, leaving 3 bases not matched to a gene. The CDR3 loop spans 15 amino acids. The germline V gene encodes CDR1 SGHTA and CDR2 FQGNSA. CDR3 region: CASSLVAGVTYEQYV. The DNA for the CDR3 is TGTGCCAGCAGCTTAGTAGCGGGAGTCACCTACGAGCAGTACGTC.

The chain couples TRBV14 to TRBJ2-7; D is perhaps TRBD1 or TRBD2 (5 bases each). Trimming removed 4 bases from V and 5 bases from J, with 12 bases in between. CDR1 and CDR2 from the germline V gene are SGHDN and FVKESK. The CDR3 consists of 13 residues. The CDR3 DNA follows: TGTGCCAGCAGCCCGCTGATGGGGGACGAGCAGTACGTC. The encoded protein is CASSPLMGDEQYV.

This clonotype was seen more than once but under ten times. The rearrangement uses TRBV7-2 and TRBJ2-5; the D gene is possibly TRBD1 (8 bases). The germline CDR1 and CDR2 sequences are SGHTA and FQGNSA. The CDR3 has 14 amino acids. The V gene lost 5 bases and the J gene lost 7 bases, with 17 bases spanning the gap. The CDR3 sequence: CASSPGQGGGTQYF. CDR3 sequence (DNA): TGTGCCAGCAGCCCCGGACAGGGCGGGGGGACCCAGTACTTC.

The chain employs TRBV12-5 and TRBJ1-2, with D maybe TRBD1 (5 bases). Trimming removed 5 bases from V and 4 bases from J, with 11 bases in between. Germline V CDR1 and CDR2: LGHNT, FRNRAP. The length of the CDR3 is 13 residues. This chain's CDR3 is CASGTSTVYGYTF. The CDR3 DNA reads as TGTGCTAGTGGTACCTCGACAGTCTATGGCTACACCTTC.

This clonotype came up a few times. The CDR3 DNA sequence: TGTGCCAGTATCGGGGGGAGTGACACCTACGAGCAGTACGTC. This gives the protein CASIGGSDTYEQYV. The genes are TRBV11-2 and TRBJ2-7; 7 bases match TRBD2. This CDR3 is built from 14 residues. V trimming: 9 bases; J trimming: 2 bases; junction bases outside the gene matches: 10. Germline V gene data show CDR1 as SGHAT and CDR2 as FQNNGV.

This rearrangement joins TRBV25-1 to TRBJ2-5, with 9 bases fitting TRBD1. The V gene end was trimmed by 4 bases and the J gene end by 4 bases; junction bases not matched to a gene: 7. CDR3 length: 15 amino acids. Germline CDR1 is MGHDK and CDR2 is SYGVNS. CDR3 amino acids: CASSGEQGARETQYF. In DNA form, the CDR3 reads TGTGCCAGCAGTGGAGAACAGGGGGCGAGAGAGACCCAGTACTTC.

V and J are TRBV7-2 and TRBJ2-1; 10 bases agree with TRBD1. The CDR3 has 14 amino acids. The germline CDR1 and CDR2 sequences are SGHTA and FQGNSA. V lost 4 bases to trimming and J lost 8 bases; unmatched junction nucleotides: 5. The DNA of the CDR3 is TGTGCCAGCAGCTCGACAGGGGGCGCGGATGAGCAGTTCTTC. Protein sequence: CASSSTGGADEQFF. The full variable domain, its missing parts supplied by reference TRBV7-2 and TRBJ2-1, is GAGVSQSPSNKVTEKGKDVELRCDPISGHTALYWYRQSLGQGLEFLIYFQGNSAPDKSGLPSDRFSAERTGGSVSTLTIQRTQQEDSAVYLCASSSTGGADEQFFGPGTRLTVL.

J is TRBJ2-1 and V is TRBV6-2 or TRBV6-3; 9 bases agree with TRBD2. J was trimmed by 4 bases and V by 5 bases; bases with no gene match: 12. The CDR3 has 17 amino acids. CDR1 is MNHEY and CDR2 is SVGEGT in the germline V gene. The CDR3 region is CASSPHRLADRYNEQFF. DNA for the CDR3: TGTGCCAGCAGTCCCCATCGACTAGCGGACAGGTACAATGAGCAGTTCTTC.

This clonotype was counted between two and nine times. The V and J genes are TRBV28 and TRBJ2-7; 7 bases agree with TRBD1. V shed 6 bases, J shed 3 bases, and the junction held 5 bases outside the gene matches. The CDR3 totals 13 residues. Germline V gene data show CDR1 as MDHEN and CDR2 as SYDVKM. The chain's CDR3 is CASRWQGVYEQYF. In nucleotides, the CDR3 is TGTGCCAGCAGGTGGCAGGGGGTCTACGAGCAGTACTTC. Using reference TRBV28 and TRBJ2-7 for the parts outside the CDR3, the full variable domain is DVKVTQSSRYLVKRTGEKVFLECVQDMDHENMFWYRQDPGLGLRLIYFSYDVKMKEKGDIPEGYSVSREKKERFSLILESASTNQTSMYLCASRWQGVYEQYFGPGTRLTVT.

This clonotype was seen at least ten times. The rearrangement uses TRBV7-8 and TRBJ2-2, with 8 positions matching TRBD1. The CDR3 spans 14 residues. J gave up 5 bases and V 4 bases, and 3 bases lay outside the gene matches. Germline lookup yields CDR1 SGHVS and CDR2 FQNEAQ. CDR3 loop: CASSSGQVTGELFF. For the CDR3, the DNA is TGTGCCAGCAGCTCGGGACAGGTGACCGGGGAGCTGTTTTTT.

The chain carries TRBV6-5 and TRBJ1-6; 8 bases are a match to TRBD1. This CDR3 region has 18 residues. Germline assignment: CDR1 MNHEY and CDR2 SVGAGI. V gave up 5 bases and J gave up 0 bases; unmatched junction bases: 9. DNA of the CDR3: TGTGCCAGCAGTGCGCGACAGGGGCAGAGCTCCTATAATTCACCCCTCCACTTT. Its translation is CASSARQGQSSYNSPLHF.

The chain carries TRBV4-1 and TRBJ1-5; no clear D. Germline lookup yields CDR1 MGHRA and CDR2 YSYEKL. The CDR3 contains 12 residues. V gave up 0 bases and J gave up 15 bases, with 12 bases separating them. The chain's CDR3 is CASSQDAGPRHF. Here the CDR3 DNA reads TGCGCCAGCAGCCAAGATGCCGGCCCAAGGCATTTT.